This TCR beta chain appears in the sequencing data of a study of cytomegalovirus exposure and HLA in healthy donors. Study in general: T cells numbering about 180 million yielded 100 million to 120 million unique TCR beta sequences in an earlier analysis.

The CDR3 is 13 amino acids. Germline V CDR1 and CDR2: SEHNR, FQNEAQ (reference sequence). With 4 bases removed from V and 4 bases from J, the gap between germline ends came to 10 bases. Use of 60 Vbeta and 13 Jbeta primers characterized the PCR. The repertoire was sequenced with immunoSEQ multiplex PCR; TCRdb's copy has only in-frame clones and lacks some. There are about 140,000 clones in the sample; roughly 75% occur only once, and 4% to 5.5% lies in the top ten. The chain links TRBV7-9 to TRBJ1-1; TRBD1 might be the D (6 bases). The clonotype comes from a man younger than 45 in good health. The sample comprised PBMCs. CDR3: CASSWTETTEAFF. CDR3 DNA sequence: TGTGCCAGCAGCTGGACAGAAACCACTGAAGCTTTCTTT.